This T cell receptor beta chain was documented in a study of OX40 agonist ivuxolimab in advanced cancers. Study context: Antecedent anti-PD-1, anti-PD-L1 or anti-CTLA-4 therapy was permissible, with under 50% having received some.

The CDR3 is 12 amino acids. Germline assignment: CDR1 SGDLS and CDR2 YYNGEE. Trimming removed 1 base at V and 5 bases at J, with 5 bases between. Patients with a history of autoimmune disease or on systemic immunosuppression were excluded. The method was immunoSEQ multiplex PCR; TCRdb's version includes in-frame clones alone and lacks a portion of them. The data hold about 38,000 clones, with around four fifths observed a single time. The sample here was CD4+ or CD8+ T cells sorted from blood, taken in a trial of the OX40 agonist ivuxolimab. The chain uses TRBV9 and TRBJ2-3, with no clear D. This receptor was identified in an adult with an advanced solid tumor such as melanoma, head and neck, liver or kidney cancer. CDR3 region: CASSVPGDTQYF. CDR3 coding DNA: TGTGCCAGCAGCGTACCCGGAGATACGCAGTATTTT. Filled out from reference TRBV9 and TRBJ2-3, the complete variable domain reads DSGVTQTPKHLITATGQRVTLRCSPRSGDLSVYWYQQSLDQGLQFLIQYYNGEERAKGNILERFSAQQFPDLHSELNLSSLELGDSALYFCASSVPGDTQYFGPGTRLTVL.